This TCR beta chain was documented in a study of blood T cells in healthy people across ages. Healthy Russian Caucasian donors spanned ages roughly 6 to 100 years. Total RNA extracted from each sample amounted to at least 6 micrograms. As for this clonotype: What it binds is not known.

The study's findings and limits: The recorded TCR beta diversity per million T cells decreased in a roughly linear manner with age.

Together with a sample-barcoded 5' primer, a J-beta primer mix was included in a second PCR lasting about 7 to 11 cycles. Each sample yielded at least 2.5 million CDR3-containing paired-end reads. Using its own MiXCR run on the 5' RACE reads, TCRdb lists one record per CDR3 protein. The sample contains hundreds of thousands of distinct CDR3 sequences, around 20% of which appear only once. This CDR3 is 14 amino acids long. In germline, CDR1 is SEHNR, CDR2 FQNEAQ (reference sequence). The receptor's source is a man between 65 and 80 years old in good health. The specimen sequenced was blood. The rearrangement links TRBV7-9 to TRBJ2-1; a weak D match, TRBD2 (5 bases). The DNA end is a closer match to TRBJ2-5, so the J assignment may be wrong. This CDR3 is CASSLEGWRETQYF. CDR3 sequence (DNA): TGTGCCAGCAGCTTAGAAGGGTGGAGGGAGACCCAGTACTTC.